This TCR beta chain originates from a study of tumor and adjacent non-tumor tissue in lung cancer (dated by TCRdb to 2016 to 2019). The study in broad terms: Patients with adenocarcinoma (approximately 13), squamous cell carcinoma (2) and small cell lung cancer (1) were included in the cohort. Among the 15 or so patients, ages ranged from roughly 30 to 76 years, some ten were men and 5 were women, and disease was TNM stage I to III. Sequencing generated a total of around 120 million productive TCRbeta reads, averaging roughly 4.4 million reads per sample. Using bulk TCRbeta repertoires from under 18 lung cancer patients, the study set lung tumor tissue side by side with matched distant non-tumor lung tissue. TCRbeta CDR3 sequencing was performed on around 30 paired specimens, with one tumor sample and one normal lung sample collected per patient. The research as a whole found: Because peripheral blood was not sequenced, the blood TCRbeta repertoires of the lung cancer patients in the study went unexamined. The cohort had only roughly 14 patients, and the authors noted that larger samples and more detailed clinical data are needed. The sequencing platform is not named in the methods, and unique molecular identifiers are not mentioned. Tumor tissue showed significantly higher TCR diversity (inverse Simpson) than normal lung tissue, at about 400 vs 150 (P = 0.0075, Mann-Whitney U test). A significantly larger cumulative share of the repertoire was made up by the top 100 clones in normal lung than in tumor tissue. Younger patients had significantly higher TCR diversity, and higher tumor TCR diversity was associated with shorter overall and disease-free survival.

This clonotype was detected many times. This receptor's antigen is unknown. The sample holds no much larger clone one base away, and base qualities are not on file. To prepare the library, multiplex PCR was applied. Sequencing was performed on an Illumina HiSeq 2500. TCRbeta libraries were constructed through three rounds of nested PCR with primers (Table S4) according to protocols adapted from ARM-PCR. Before sequencing, PCR products of 200-500 bp were cut from the gel and purified using the QIAquick gel extraction kit. As for how the authors treated the data: Reads were cleaned with Trimmomatic, merged with FLASH into complete CDR3 sequences, and assigned to V(D)J germline segments with MiTCR. Clonal diversity was calculated as the inverse Simpson's index using VDJtools. In-frame sequences without a premature stop codon were defined as productive reads. TCRdb ran its own pipeline on the public reads, namely fastp trimming at Q25 and MiXCR clone calling, and kept in-frame beta chains. Identical CDR3 protein sequences are pooled into one entry, listed with their most common genes and DNA. TCRdb, not the original authors, processed these V and J calls. The sample data list 100,000 to 150,000 distinct CDR3 sequences, and roughly 67% of these were observed just once. The ten biggest clones cover around 13% of the sample.

RNA was isolated from bulk, unsorted tissue, and RNA quality was assessed with a NanoDrop ND-1000 and an Agilent 2100. All donors had newly diagnosed lung cancer, had not received prior chemotherapy, and were admitted for thoracic surgery in China between August and November 2014. Patients who had received previous radiotherapy or chemotherapy, or who had another concurrent cancer, were excluded from the study. Surgical tissue pieces of roughly 1-2.2 cm3 were preserved in RNAlater solution and stored at -80 °C until use. V lost 3 bases and J lost 2 bases; the stretch between them is 2 bases long. From its cysteine to its phenylalanine, the CDR3 spans 12 amino acids. The DNA shown is the 36-base CDR3, in frame from base 1. CDR1 and CDR2 (SQVTM, ANQGSEA) derive from the germline V gene.

The sample taken for sequencing was lung tumor tissue. This sequence was found in a man aged 30 to 45 with non-small cell lung cancer. The chain was built from TRBV29-1 and TRBJ2-6, with the D gene not confidently named. The sequence in DNA is TGCAGCGTTGAGGCTGGGGCCAACGTCCTGACTTTC. This encodes CSVEAGANVLTF.